One T cell receptor beta chain is described in this entry. RNA in amounts of roughly 0.45 to 1 ug was reverse transcribed with random hexamers. In TCRdb, the immunoSEQ multiplex PCR reads were re-called with MiXCR into one record per CDR3 protein. The sample holds around 180,000 distinct CDR3 sequences, about 94% seen once. This CDR3 has 14 residues. With 0 bases removed from V and 10 bases from J, the gap between germline ends came to 12 bases. Looked up from germline, CDR1 is LGHDT and CDR2 is YNNKEL (reference sequence). The data were taken from a study of CD8 T cells in Susac syndrome. While CD8+ and CD4+ T cells were isolated negatively, TEMRA cells were enriched by FACS.

The chain uses TRBV3-1 and TRBJ1-4; no clear D. What was sequenced was CD4+ T cells from PBMCs. This TCR was sampled from a human donor with multiple sclerosis. The DNA of the CDR3 is TGTGCCAGCAGCCAAGATAAATCGTGGGGAAAACTGTTTTTT. It codes for CASSQDKSWGKLFF.